Listed here are 19 T cell receptor beta chains from one sample, sequenced in a study of OX40 agonist ivuxolimab in advanced cancers. The table came from immunoSEQ multiplex PCR; TCRdb's copy has only in-frame clones and leaves some out. This sample yields fewer than 85,000 clones, of which about 82% are seen a single time; around 2% belongs to the top ten. Source: CD4+ or CD8+ T cells sorted from blood, taken in a trial of the OX40 agonist ivuxolimab. The receptors come from an adult with an advanced solid tumor such as melanoma, head and neck, liver or kidney cancer.

Regarding this clone: The same CDR3 is also encoded by other DNA sequences in this sample. The V and J genes are TRBV6-1 and TRBJ2-3; D is unresolved. The length of the CDR3 is 13 residues. CDR1 is MNHNS, CDR2 SASEGT, per germline. V gave up 6 bases and J gave up 2 bases, with 9 bases separating them. CDR3 amino acids: CASSDPNTDTQYF. CDR3 in DNA: TGTGCCAGCAGCGACCCCAACACAGATACGCAGTATTTT.

J is TRBJ1-4 and V is TRBV28, with a possible D match to TRBD1 (5 bases). The CDR3 runs 15 residues. Trimming pared 7 bases from V and 6 bases from J, leaving 18 bases between. CDR1 and CDR2 (germline): MDHEN, SYDVKM. The CDR3 DNA follows: TGTGCCAGCACCAAAGGGAGGGGTAGGGATGAAAAACTGTTTTTT. Its protein product is CASTKGRGRDEKLFF.

The CDR3 here is CASSLATSDTGTDTQYF. The CDR3 nucleotides are TGCGCCAGCAGCTTGGCTACTAGCGACACTGGCACAGATACGCAGTATTTT. The chain employs TRBV5-1 and TRBJ2-3; 7 bases fit TRBD2. With 0 bases clipped from V and 1 base from J, the junction kept 8 bases outside the gene matches. The CDR3 extends over 17 amino acids. CDR1 and CDR2 (germline): SGHRS, YFSETQ. The full variable domain, its missing parts supplied by reference TRBV5-1 and TRBJ2-3, is KAGVTQTPRYLIKTRGQQVTLSCSPISGHRSVSWYQQTPGQGLQFLFEYFSETQRNKGNFPGRFSGRQFSNSRSEMNVSTLELGDSALYLCASSLATSDTGTDTQYFGPGTRLTVL.

This clone was observed a single time. The J gene is TRBJ2-4, the V gene TRBV7-2, with D hard to call. The germline gives CDR1 SGHTA, CDR2 FQGNSA. This CDR3 is built from 11 residues. The germline V and J ends were trimmed by 5 bases and 9 bases, with 8 bases remaining between them. The CDR3 DNA reads TGTGCCAGCAGCCGGTTAGGCATTCAGTACTTC. Translating gives CASSRLGIQYF. The full variable domain, completed using reference TRBV7-2 and TRBJ2-4, is GAGVSQSPSNKVTEKGKDVELRCDPISGHTALYWYRQSLGQGLEFLIYFQGNSAPDKSGLPSDRFSAERTGGSVSTLTIQRTQQEDSAVYLCASSRLGIQYFGAGTRLSVL.

V is TRBV7-9 and J is TRBJ2-7, with TRBD2 identical over 10 bases. Per germline, CDR1 SEHNR and CDR2 FQNEAQ (reference sequence). The V gene end was trimmed by 3 bases and the J gene end by 1 base; junction bases not matched to a gene: 0. CDR3 length equals 14 residues. The CDR3 DNA reads as TGTGCCAGCAGCTTGACTAGCGGGTCCTACGAGCAGTACTTC. This sequence encodes CASSLTSGSYEQYF. The full variable domain, in which reference TRBV7-9 and TRBJ2-7 provide the parts outside the CDR3, is DTGVSQNPRHKITKRGQNVTFRCDPISEHNRLYWYRQTLGQGPEFLTYFQNEAQLEKSRLLSDRFSAERPKGSFSTLEIQRTEQGDSAMYLCASSLTSGSYEQYFGPGTRLTVT.

V and J are TRBV6-1 and TRBJ1-2, with TRBD1 as a possible D gene (5 bases). Germline CDR1 and CDR2: MNHNS and SASEGT. There are 17 residues in the CDR3. V lost 1 base, J lost 2 bases, and 17 bases lay in between. CDR3 DNA: TGTGCCAGCAGTGAAGTGGGGCGGCAAATCCCGAACTATGGCTACACCTTC. Translated, it gives CASSEVGRQIPNYGYTF.

This chain joins TRBV30 and TRBJ1-6, with 7 positions matching TRBD1. The ends lost 4 bases at V and 6 bases at J; junction bases unmatched: 6. CDR1 is GTSNPN, CDR2 SVGIG, per germline (reference sequence). This CDR3 comprises 14 residues. The CDR3 DNA reads as TGTGCCTGGACTGGACAGGTCTTTAATTCACCCCTCCACTTT. Protein sequence: CAWTGQVFNSPLHF.

This clone has only one observation. The chain joins TRBV7-9 to TRBJ1-1, with D possibly TRBD1 on 6 matching bases. There are 14 residues in the CDR3. Per the germline V gene, CDR1 is SEHNR and CDR2 is FQNEAQ (reference sequence). Trimming stripped 5 bases from V and 3 bases from J, with 13 bases between. The CDR3 region has the DNA TGTGCCAGCAGCCCCGCCAAGGGGGACACTGAAGCTTTCTTT. Its translation is CASSPAKGDTEAFF.

V and J are TRBV4-1 and TRBJ2-5; D not resolved. CDR1 is MGHRA and CDR2 is YSYEKL in the germline V gene. The length of the CDR3 is 13 residues. Trimming pared 4 bases from V and 5 bases from J, leaving 11 bases between. This CDR3 is CASSPATLETQYF. For the CDR3, the DNA is TGCGCCAGCAGCCCCGCAACCCTGGAGACCCAGTACTTC.

The V gene is TRBV27, the J gene TRBJ2-7, with TRBD1 identical over 9 bases. The CDR3 consists of 20 residues. The trim removed 7 bases at V and 3 bases at J, leaving 25 bases unmatched. Germline-derived CDR1 and CDR2 are MNHEY and SMNVEV (reference sequence). The CDR3 reads CASTPSRPPPPGTGIYEQYF. In DNA form, the CDR3 reads TGTGCCAGCACTCCCTCTAGGCCGCCCCCCCCCGGGACAGGGATCTACGAGCAGTACTTC.

This clone was detected once. The chain combines TRBV5-1 with TRBJ2-7; 11 bases fit TRBD1. Germline CDR1 and CDR2: SGHRS and YFSETQ. This CDR3 is built from 14 residues. Unmatched junction bases numbered 5, after V lost 4 bases and J lost 5 bases. The CDR3 DNA is TGCGCCAGCAGCATGGGACAGGGGGACGACGAGCAGTACTTC. This gives the protein CASSMGQGDDEQYF. Together with reference TRBV5-1 and TRBJ2-7, the CDR3 gives the full variable domain: KAGVTQTPRYLIKTRGQQVTLSCSPISGHRSVSWYQQTPGQGLQFLFEYFSETQRNKGNFPGRFSGRQFSNSRSEMNVSTLELGDSALYLCASSMGQGDDEQYFGPGTRLTVT.

The chain links TRBV7-2 to TRBJ1-6; D not resolved. Trimming stripped 0 bases from V and 7 bases from J, with 10 bases between. Germline V gene sequence: CDR1 SGHTA, CDR2 FQGNSA. The CDR3 extends over 15 amino acids. DNA of the CDR3: TGTGCCAGCAGCTTAGCGGGGTACAGCAATTCACCCCTCCACTTT. Its translation is CASSLAGYSNSPLHF. The complete variable domain, with remaining parts taken from reference TRBV7-2 and TRBJ1-6, reads GAGVSQSPSNKVTEKGKDVELRCDPISGHTALYWYRQSLGQGLEFLIYFQGNSAPDKSGLPSDRFSAERTGGSVSTLTIQRTQQEDSAVYLCASSLAGYSNSPLHFGNGTRLTVT.

V and J are TRBV10-3 and TRBJ1-5, with no clear D. Germline CDR1 is ENHRY and CDR2 is SYGVKD. The CDR3 loop spans 15 amino acids. V lost 0 bases, J lost 3 bases, and 9 bases lay in between. The CDR3, as DNA: TGTGCCATCAGTGAGTCGACGGATATCAATCAGCCCCAGCATTTT. Its translation is CAISESTDINQPQHF.

This chain joins TRBV19 and TRBJ2-7; D is ambiguous. V lost 4 bases and J lost 2, with 9 bases in between. Germline CDR1 LNHDA, CDR2 SQIVND (reference sequence). The length of the CDR3 is 13 residues. DNA for the CDR3: TGTGCCAGTAGTACCCGTTTTACCTACGAGCAGTACTTC. It yields the protein CASSTRFTYEQYF.

The CDR3 coding sequence is TGTGCCAGCAGCTTGAGCCTTTACAATGAGCAGTTCTTC. The encoded protein is CASSLSLYNEQFF. This chain connects TRBV5-4 to TRBJ2-1, with no clear D. Looked up from germline, CDR1 is SGHNT and CDR2 is YYREEE (reference sequence). The CDR3 has 13 amino acids. The ends were cut back, 1 base at V and 4 bases at J, with 6 bases in the middle.

The chain carries TRBV18 and TRBJ1-4; 7 nucleotides align to TRBD1. Germline lookup yields CDR1 KGHSH and CDR2 LQKENI. The ends lost 3 bases at V and 6 bases at J; junction bases unmatched: 4. The CDR3 is 14 amino acids. The chain's CDR3 is CASSPRQGYEKLFF. The CDR3 DNA follows: TGTGCCAGCTCACCGAGACAGGGTTATGAAAAACTGTTTTTT.

The chain links TRBV28 to TRBJ1-2; D possibly corresponds to TRBD1 (6 bases). The V gene lost 11 bases and the J gene lost 2 bases, with 15 bases spanning the gap. Germline CDR1 is MDHEN and CDR2 is SYDVKM. The CDR3 covers 13 residues. CDR3 region: CAGTQGGNYGYTF. The CDR3 DNA is TGTGCCGGGACACAGGGCGGGAACTATGGCTACACCTTC.

The gene calls are TRBV15 and TRBJ2-1; D may be TRBD1 or TRBD2 (6 bases each). This CDR3 region has 15 residues. The V end lost 5 bases, the J end lost 4 bases, and 15 bases lay between the germline ends. Germline assignment: CDR1 LNHNV and CDR2 YYDKDF (reference sequence). CDR3 bases: TGTGCCACCAGCTCCCAGGGGCGGGGATACAATGAGCAGTTCTTC. This sequence encodes CATSSQGRGYNEQFF.

This chain uses TRBV5-1 with TRBJ2-2; 10 bases are shared with TRBD1. With 3 bases clipped from V and 0 bases from J, the junction kept 8 bases outside the gene matches. The CDR3 has 18 amino acids. Germline CDR1 is SGHRS and CDR2 is YFSETQ. Here the CDR3 DNA reads TGCGCCAGCAGCTCGCTCCCCGGGACAGGGGCGAACACCGGGGAGCTGTTTTTT. Amino acids: CASSSLPGTGANTGELFF. Complete variable domain (other parts from reference TRBV5-1 and TRBJ2-2): KAGVTQTPRYLIKTRGQQVTLSCSPISGHRSVSWYQQTPGQGLQFLFEYFSETQRNKGNFPGRFSGRQFSNSRSEMNVSTLELGDSALYLCASSSLPGTGANTGELFFGEGSRLTVL.